One sample yielded the 22 T cell receptor beta chains listed below, sequenced in a study of technical replicates of blood from a handful of donors. The table came from immunoSEQ multiplex PCR; TCRdb's copy has only in-frame clones and leaves some out. The sample yields more than 90,000 clones, 85% to 95% seen once. The sequencing input was T cells isolated from PBMCs. These receptors all stem from a human donor in good health.

The V gene is TRBV5-1, the J gene TRBJ1-3; D might be TRBD1 (5 bases). The V and J ends lost 2 bases and 5 bases respectively, with 11 bases between them. The germline gives CDR1 SGHRS, CDR2 YFSETQ. This CDR3 has 14 residues. CDR3 coding DNA: TGCGCCAGCAGCTTTGGAGGGGTGAGAAACACCATATATTTT. Translating gives CASSFGGVRNTIYF.

The chain recombines TRBV9 with TRBJ2-5; possibly TRBD1 for D (5 bases). There are 14 residues in the CDR3. Trimming took off 4 bases at V and 5 bases at J, with 15 bases between the two ends. CDR1 SGDLS and CDR2 YYNGEE come from the germline V gene. The CDR3 reads CASSTMDNPETQYF. DNA of the CDR3: TGTGCCAGCAGCACGATGGACAACCCTGAGACCCAGTACTTC.

The chain joins TRBV6-6 to TRBJ1-5; TRBD1 matches 8 bases. The CDR3 has 16 amino acids. Germline values: CDR1 MNHNY, CDR2 SVGAGI (reference sequence). The J segment lost 7 bases and the V segment lost 5 bases, leaving 13 bases of the junction unmatched. The CDR3 nucleotides are TGTGCCAGCAGTCAACAGCTGACAGGGGATTGGCAGCCCCAGCATTTT. Protein product: CASSQQLTGDWQPQHF.

The J gene is TRBJ2-2, the V gene TRBV4-1; TRBD1 matches 7 bases. Germline loops: CDR1 MGHRA, CDR2 YSYEKL. V lost 2 bases and J lost 1; bases outside the gene matches: 7. This CDR3 is 17 amino acids long. CDR3 sequence (DNA): TGCGCCAGCAGCCAATTACAGGGGCTAGGGAACACCGGGGAGCTGTTTTTT. The encoded protein is CASSQLQGLGNTGELFF.

This chain connects TRBV7-8 to TRBJ2-3; 9 nucleotides match TRBD1. Germline V lookup: CDR1 SGHVS, CDR2 FQNEAQ. The CDR3 totals 16 residues. With 0 bases clipped from V and 5 bases from J, the junction kept 6 bases outside the gene matches. CDR3 DNA: TGTGCCAGCAGCTTAGCGGGGGACAGGGCCATAGATACGCAGTATTTT. It yields the protein CASSLAGDRAIDTQYF.

The chain uses TRBV7-2 and TRBJ2-7, with 7 bases aligning to TRBD1. The CDR3 has 16 amino acids. V lost 3 bases and J lost 4; bases outside the gene matches: 12. Germline V gene lookup returns CDR1 SGHTA and CDR2 FQGNSA. CDR3 in amino acids: CASSFSGSGQIYEQYF. In DNA, the CDR3 is TGTGCCAGCAGCTTCTCCGGTTCGGGACAGATTTACGAGCAGTACTTC.

The rearrangement joins TRBV10-3 to TRBJ2-7, with D possibly matching TRBD1 (5 bases). V was shortened by 3 bases and J by 1 base, with 19 bases between the two germline ends. There are 17 residues in the CDR3. The germline CDR1 and CDR2 sequences are ENHRY and SYGVKD. The CDR3 loop reads CAISEPGRGSGSYEQYF. The DNA for the CDR3 is TGTGCCATCAGTGAACCCGGAAGGGGTAGTGGATCCTACGAGCAGTACTTC.

CDR3 DNA sequence: TGCGCCAGCAGCCGTAGATCCGGGACATACGGGGGGACTGAAGCTTTCTTT. Translating gives CASSRRSGTYGGTEAFF. This chain joins TRBV4-3 and TRBJ1-1, with D possibly matching TRBD1 (6 bases). CDR3 length: 17 residues. V was cut by 4 bases and J by 5 bases, with 23 bases left in between. In germline, CDR1 is LGHNA, CDR2 YSLEER.

The J gene is TRBJ2-1, the V gene TRBV30; D call uncertain. This CDR3 spans 13 amino acids. From germline, CDR1 is GTSNPN and CDR2 SVGIG (reference sequence). Trimming cost V 8 bases and J 4 bases, with 15 bases left between them. The CDR3 sequence: CATTPGSYNEQFF. CDR3 DNA sequence: TGTGCCACCACACCCGGGTCTTACAATGAGCAGTTCTTC.

The chain joins TRBV30 to TRBJ1-2, with 7 bases aligning to TRBD1. The CDR3 is made up of 14 amino acids. V was clipped by 1 base and J by 4 bases; unmatched bases: 6. CDR1 GTSNPN and CDR2 SVGIG come from the germline V gene (reference sequence). CDR3: CAWSGGTGAYGYTF. CDR3 nucleotide sequence: TGTGCCTGGAGTGGAGGAACAGGGGCCTATGGCTACACCTTC.

V usage is TRBV13 and J usage is TRBJ1-2; tentatively, D is TRBD1 (5 bases). Germline CDR1 PRHDT, CDR2 FYEKMQ (reference sequence). The CDR3 runs to 16 residues. V lost 2 bases to trimming and J lost 4 bases, with 17 bases between them. CDR3 sequence reads: CASSLQGASLFYGYTF. The CDR3 bases are TGTGCCAGCAGCTTACAAGGGGCAAGTCTATTCTATGGCTACACCTTC.

V is TRBV2 and J is TRBJ1-5; D remains unclear. Between the trimmed V and J ends, which lost 4 bases and 0 bases, there was a span of 16 bases. Germline CDR1 SNHLY, CDR2 FYNNEI. The CDR3 sequence is 17 residues long. The CDR3 protein is CASSGAETEYSNQPQHF. The CDR3 bases are TGTGCCAGCAGTGGGGCAGAGACGGAATATAGCAATCAGCCCCAGCATTTT.

On this clone itself: This sample includes further DNA sequences coding for the same CDR3. The rearrangement uses TRBV2 and TRBJ1-2; 12 nucleotides agree with TRBD1. V lost 5 bases and J lost 7; bases outside the gene matches: 2. Germline V lookup: CDR1 SNHLY, CDR2 FYNNEI. CDR3 size: 13 residues. The DNA for the CDR3 is TGTGCCAGCAGTCGGGACAGGGGGCCTGGCTACACCTTC. This encodes CASSRDRGPGYTF. Using reference TRBV2 and TRBJ1-2 for the parts outside the CDR3, the full variable domain is EPEVTQTPSHQVTQMGQEVILRCVPISNHLYFYWYRQILGQKVEFLVSFYNNEISEKSEIFDDQFSVERPDGSNFTLKIRSTKLEDSAMYFCASSRDRGPGYTFGSGTRLTVV.

The chain is built from TRBV29-1 and TRBJ1-6; perhaps TRBD1 as D (6 bases). There are 14 residues in the CDR3. V was trimmed by 3 bases and J by 6 bases, leaving 12 bases between them. CDR1 and CDR2 from the germline V gene are SQVTM and ANQGSEA. CDR3 loop: CSVDEGTSNSPLHF. The CDR3 DNA follows: TGCAGCGTTGACGAGGGGACAAGTAATTCACCCCTCCACTTT.

This sequence joins TRBV4-2 and TRBJ2-7, with TRBD2 identical over 11 bases. Germline V gene sequence: CDR1 LGHNA, CDR2 YNFKEQ. Trimming at V came to 0 bases and at J to 2 bases, leaving 0 bases not matched to a gene. The CDR3 is made up of 15 amino acids. The CDR3 sequence: CASSQELAGAYEQYF. DNA for the CDR3: TGTGCCAGCAGCCAAGAACTAGCGGGGGCCTACGAGCAGTACTTC.

The rearrangement joins TRBV11-3 to TRBJ2-7; D not resolved. In germline, CDR1 is SGHNT, CDR2 YENEEA. Trimming took 2 bases from V and 2 from J, leaving 7 bases between them. The length of the CDR3 is 13 residues. As DNA, the CDR3 is TGTGCCAGCAGCTTACAGAATACCTACGAGCAGTACTTC. Its translation: CASSLQNTYEQYF.

The chain is built from TRBV27 and TRBJ2-3; 7 nucleotides line up with TRBD1. V shed 5 bases and J 2 bases; nucleotides not matched to a gene: 7. CDR3 length: 15 amino acids. The V gene's germline CDR1 is MNHEY and CDR2 SMNVEV (reference sequence). As DNA, the CDR3 is TGTGCCAGCAGTCATCGGGACAGCCACACAGATACGCAGTATTTT. Amino acids: CASSHRDSHTDTQYF.

The chain carries TRBV29-1 and TRBJ2-1, with a possible D match to TRBD1 (6 bases). V was pared by 4 bases and J by 5 bases, with 12 bases between. The CDR3 consists of 13 residues. Germline assignment: CDR1 SQVTM and CDR2 ANQGSEA. The CDR3 DNA reads TGCAGCGTTGCACAGGGAACCCACAATGAGCAGTTCTTC. It yields the protein CSVAQGTHNEQFF.

The J gene is TRBJ2-7, the V gene TRBV29-1, with D possibly TRBD1 on 6 matching bases. V was trimmed by 7 bases and J by 2 bases, leaving 12 bases between them. The CDR3 is 12 amino acids. Germline loops: CDR1 SQVTM, CDR2 ANQGSEA. For the CDR3, the DNA is TGCAGCGGCTGGGACACCACCTACGAGCAGTACTTC. Translation: CSGWDTTYEQYF.

This sequence joins TRBV6-4 and TRBJ2-2; D is ambiguous. Germline CDR1 MRHNA, CDR2 SNTAGT. The V and J ends lost 2 bases and 4 bases respectively, with 8 bases between them. The CDR3 extends over 14 amino acids. The chain's CDR3 is CASSDAKLTGELFF. As DNA, the CDR3 is TGTGCCAGCAGTGACGCCAAACTCACCGGGGAGCTGTTTTTT.

V is TRBV28 and J is TRBJ2-3; D is undetermined. Trimming pared 5 bases from V and 7 bases from J, leaving 7 bases between. Germline CDR1 MDHEN, CDR2 SYDVKM. This CDR3 is built from 11 residues. Written as DNA, the CDR3 is TGTGCCAGCAGTCCCAAAAATACGCAGTATTTT. As protein: CASSPKNTQYF.

CDR3 coding DNA: TGTGCCAGCTCACCAATGCCCAGCGACTACAATGAGCAGTTCTTC. Translated, it gives CASSPMPSDYNEQFF. This sequence joins TRBV18 and TRBJ2-1, with D unresolved. Germline CDR1 reads KGHSH; CDR2 reads LQKENI. V dropped 2 bases and J dropped 3 bases, with 11 bases sitting between them. This CDR3 spans 15 amino acids.